This T cell receptor beta chain was observed in a study of OX40 agonist ivuxolimab in advanced cancers. Assay: immunoSEQ multiplex PCR; the TCRdb copy retains only in-frame clones and omits some. The sample consists of about 77,000 clones, more than 90% of them appearing once. The CDR3 has 11 residues. The germline V gene encodes CDR1 SQVTM and CDR2 ANQGSEA. V was cut by 4 bases and J by 7 bases, with 10 bases left in between. The sample here was CD4+ or CD8+ T cells sorted from blood, taken in a trial of the OX40 agonist ivuxolimab. This receptor was obtained from an adult with an advanced solid tumor such as melanoma, head and neck, liver or kidney cancer. The gene calls are TRBV29-1 and TRBJ1-2; D remains unclear. The CDR3 is CSVGTGGGYTF. Written as DNA, the CDR3 is TGCAGCGTTGGTACGGGAGGTGGCTACACCTTC.